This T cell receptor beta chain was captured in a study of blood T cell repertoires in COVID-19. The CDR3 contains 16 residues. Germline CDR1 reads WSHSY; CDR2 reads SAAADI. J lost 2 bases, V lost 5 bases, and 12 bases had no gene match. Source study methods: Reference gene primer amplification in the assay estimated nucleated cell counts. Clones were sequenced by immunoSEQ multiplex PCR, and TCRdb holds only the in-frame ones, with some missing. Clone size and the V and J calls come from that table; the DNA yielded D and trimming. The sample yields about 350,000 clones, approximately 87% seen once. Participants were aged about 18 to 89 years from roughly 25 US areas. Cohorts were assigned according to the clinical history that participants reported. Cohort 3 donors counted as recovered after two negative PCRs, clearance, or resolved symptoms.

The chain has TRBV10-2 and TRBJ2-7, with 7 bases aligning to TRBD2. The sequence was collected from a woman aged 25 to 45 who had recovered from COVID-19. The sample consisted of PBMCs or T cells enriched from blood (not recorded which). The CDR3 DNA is TGCGCCAGCAGTCCCAGGAGCGGGGTATTGACCTACGAGCAGTACTTC. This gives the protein CASSPRSGVLTYEQYF.